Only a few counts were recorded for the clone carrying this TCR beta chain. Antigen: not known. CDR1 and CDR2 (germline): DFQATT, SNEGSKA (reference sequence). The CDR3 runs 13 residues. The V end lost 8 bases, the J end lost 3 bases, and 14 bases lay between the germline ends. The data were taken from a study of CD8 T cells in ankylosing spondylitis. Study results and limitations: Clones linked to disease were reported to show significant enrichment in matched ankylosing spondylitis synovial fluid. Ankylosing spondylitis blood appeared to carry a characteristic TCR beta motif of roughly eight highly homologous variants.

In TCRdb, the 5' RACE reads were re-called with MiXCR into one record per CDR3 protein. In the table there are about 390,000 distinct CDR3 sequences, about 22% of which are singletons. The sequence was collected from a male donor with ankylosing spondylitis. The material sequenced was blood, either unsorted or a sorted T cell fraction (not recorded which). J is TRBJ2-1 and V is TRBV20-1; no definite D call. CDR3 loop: CSKRQVIYNEQFF. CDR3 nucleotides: TGCAGTAAGAGACAAGTTATCTACAATGAGCAGTTCTTC.